The 10 T cell receptor beta chains below all came from one sample that was sequenced in a study of blood T cell repertoires in COVID-19 (dated by TCRdb to 2020 to 2022). The library was made by the immunoSEQ multiplex PCR assay. This immuneACCESS table, as held by TCRdb, lists in-frame sequences with V and J called but not all clones. Of the missing ones, under half trace to an unresolved V gene in checked studies; the others have no known cause. Within this sample are about 40,000 clones, with about 87% of them counted one time only. The ten largest clonotypes hold approximately 10% of the sample. Sequencing input: peripheral blood. All receptors come from a woman between 65 and 79 years old with acute or convalescent COVID-19.

This rearrangement joins TRBV4-3 to TRBJ2-1; D possibly corresponds to TRBD1 (5 bases). This CDR3 is built from 14 residues. Germline V gives CDR1 LGHNA, CDR2 YSLEER. Trimming removed 0 bases at V and 6 bases at J, with 9 bases between. CDR3 amino acids: CASSQDLTVNEQFF. The CDR3 region has the DNA TGCGCCAGCAGCCAAGATCTGACAGTCAATGAGCAGTTCTTC.

The chain is built from TRBV28 and TRBJ1-4; 7 bases agree with TRBD1. CDR3 length: 14 amino acids. V shed 5 bases and J 8 bases; nucleotides not matched to a gene: 8. Germline CDR1 and CDR2: MDHEN and SYDVKM. The CDR3 reads CASSQTGSAEKLFF. Here the CDR3 DNA reads TGTGCCAGCAGTCAGACAGGGTCCGCGGAAAAACTGTTTTTT. The full variable domain, with the rest looked up from reference TRBV28 and TRBJ1-4, is DVKVTQSSRYLVKRTGEKVFLECVQDMDHENMFWYRQDPGLGLRLIYFSYDVKMKEKGDIPEGYSVSREKKERFSLILESASTNQTSMYLCASSQTGSAEKLFFGSGTQLSVL.

The chain has TRBV9 and TRBJ1-3, with no clear D. The CDR3 length is 17 residues. Germline V gives CDR1 SGDLS, CDR2 YYNGEE. V lost 1 base and J 0 bases, leaving 14 bases between the germline ends. Written as DNA, the CDR3 is TGTGCCAGCAGCGTACGGGGAGGAACAAGCTCTGGAAACACCATATATTTT. Translation: CASSVRGGTSSGNTIYF.

With regard to this clone: The identical CDR3 is also encoded by other nucleotide sequences in the sample. The CDR3 region is CASSPAGNQPQHF. The CDR3 DNA reads TGTGCCAGCTCACCGGCGGGCAATCAGCCCCAGCATTTT. This sequence joins TRBV18 and TRBJ1-5, with D uncertain. The germline gives CDR1 KGHSH, CDR2 LQKENI. Trimming left V 3 bases short and J 2 bases short, with 5 bases between. The CDR3 sequence is 13 residues long.

This chain connects TRBV29-1 to TRBJ2-3; the match to TRBD1 covers 7 bases. V dropped 5 bases and J dropped 4; count of bases not matched to a gene: 15. The CDR3 is 16 residues long. Germline V gene data show CDR1 as SQVTM and CDR2 as ANQGSEA. The CDR3 loop is CSVIPHVRGRADTQYF. The CDR3 DNA sequence: TGCAGCGTTATCCCCCATGTGAGGGGGCGGGCAGATACGCAGTATTTT.

V gene TRBV24-1 combines with J gene TRBJ1-3; 7 positions agree with TRBD1. The V segment lost 3 bases and the J segment 4 bases; nucleotides outside the gene matches: 8. CDR3 length: 16 residues. Germline V gene lookup returns CDR1 KGHDR and CDR2 SFDVKD. This chain's CDR3 is CATSDRSTGKGNTIYF. The CDR3, as DNA: TGTGCCACCAGTGATCGCTCGACAGGGAAGGGAAACACCATATATTTT.

The V and J genes are TRBV27 and TRBJ2-5, with D uncertain. Germline V gene data show CDR1 as MNHEY and CDR2 as SMNVEV (reference sequence). This CDR3 contains 15 residues. Deletions cut 6 bases from V and 3 bases from J, with 17 bases between. The CDR3 loop is CASSQFTNHKETQYF. CDR3 in DNA: TGTGCCAGCAGCCAGTTCACCAATCACAAAGAGACCCAGTACTTC.

In this sample, this clone turned up a few times. V gene TRBV5-1 combines with J gene TRBJ1-6, with 9 nucleotides matching TRBD1. The germline V gene encodes CDR1 SGHRS and CDR2 YFSETQ. The CDR3 is 15 residues long. V dropped 4 bases and J dropped 6; count of bases not matched to a gene: 5. CDR3 sequence reads: CASSLRTGVNSPLHF. For the CDR3, the DNA is TGCGCCAGCAGCCTTAGGACAGGGGTTAATTCACCCCTCCACTTT.

The V and J genes are TRBV5-1 and TRBJ1-1; possibly TRBD1 for D (5 bases). This CDR3 region has 13 residues. Germline V gene data show CDR1 as SGHRS and CDR2 as YFSETQ. Trimming cost V 1 base and J 10 bases, with 14 bases left between them. Here the CDR3 reads CASSLSGEGLAFF. DNA of the CDR3: TGCGCCAGCAGCTTGTCGGGGGAGGGTTTAGCTTTCTTT.

In its sample, this clone was seen once. The rearrangement uses TRBV4-2 and TRBJ2-3; the match to TRBD1 covers 9 bases. Germline CDR1 reads LGHNA; CDR2 reads YNFKEQ. The CDR3 sequence is 16 residues long. V lost 2 bases to trimming and J lost 2 bases; unmatched junction nucleotides: 5. CDR3 protein: CASSQTGGASTDTQYF. The CDR3, as DNA: TGTGCCAGCAGCCAAACAGGGGGCGCTTCCACAGATACGCAGTATTTT.